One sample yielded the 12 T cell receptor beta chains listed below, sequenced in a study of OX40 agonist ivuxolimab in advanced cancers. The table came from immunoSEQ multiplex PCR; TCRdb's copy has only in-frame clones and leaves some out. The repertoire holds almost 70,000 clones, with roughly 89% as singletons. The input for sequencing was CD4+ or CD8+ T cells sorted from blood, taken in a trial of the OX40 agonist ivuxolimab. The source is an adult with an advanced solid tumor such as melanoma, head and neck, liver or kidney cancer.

The chain's CDR3 is CASSPGTGRATGELFF. DNA of the CDR3: TGTGCCAGTAGTCCCGGGACAGGGCGAGCCACCGGGGAGCTGTTTTTT. V and J are TRBV19 and TRBJ2-2; 9 bases line up with TRBD1. Trimming cost V 5 bases and J 4 bases; bases outside gene matches: 8. Germline V gene data show CDR1 as LNHDA and CDR2 as SQIVND (reference sequence). CDR3 length equals 16 residues.

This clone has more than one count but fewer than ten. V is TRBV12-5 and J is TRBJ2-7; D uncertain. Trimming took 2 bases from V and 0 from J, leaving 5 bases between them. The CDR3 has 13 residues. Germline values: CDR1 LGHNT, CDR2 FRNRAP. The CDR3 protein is CASGLTASYEQYF. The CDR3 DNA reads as TGTGCTAGTGGTTTGACAGCCTCCTACGAGCAGTACTTC.

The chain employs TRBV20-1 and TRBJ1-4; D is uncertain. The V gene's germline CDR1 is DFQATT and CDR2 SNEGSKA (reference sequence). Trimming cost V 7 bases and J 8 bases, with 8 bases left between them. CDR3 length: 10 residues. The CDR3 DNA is TGCAGTGTATCGAGGGAAAAACTGTTTTTT. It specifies CSVSREKLFF.

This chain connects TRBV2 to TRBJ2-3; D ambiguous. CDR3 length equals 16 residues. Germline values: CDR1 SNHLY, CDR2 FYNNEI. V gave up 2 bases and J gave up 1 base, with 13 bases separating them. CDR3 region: CASSESARSGTDTQYF. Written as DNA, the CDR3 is TGTGCCAGCAGTGAATCGGCTCGGTCAGGCACAGATACGCAGTATTTT.

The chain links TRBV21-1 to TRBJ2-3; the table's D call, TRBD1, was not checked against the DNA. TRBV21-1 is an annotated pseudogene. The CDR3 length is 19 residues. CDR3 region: CASSKEGTGGRSSTDTQYF. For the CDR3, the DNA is TGTGCCAGCAGCAAAGAGGGGACAGGGGGAAGGTCGAGCACAGATACGCAGTATTTT.

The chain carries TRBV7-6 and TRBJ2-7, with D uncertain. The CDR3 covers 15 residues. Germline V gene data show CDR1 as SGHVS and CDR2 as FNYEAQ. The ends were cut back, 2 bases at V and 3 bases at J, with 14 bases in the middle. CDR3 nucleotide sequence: TGTGCCAGCAGCTTATCCCAGGAGCTTATCTACGAGCAGTACTTC. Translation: CASSLSQELIYEQYF.

The CDR3 loop is CASSQGGGNHYEQYF. The CDR3 DNA follows: TGCGCCAGCAGCCAAGGGGGGGGCAACCACTACGAGCAGTACTTC. The J gene is TRBJ2-7, the V gene TRBV4-1, with TRBD2 as a possible D gene (7 bases). The V gene's germline CDR1 is MGHRA and CDR2 YSYEKL. Trimming shortened V by 1 base and J by 3 bases, and 13 bases separated the two germline ends. There are 15 residues in the CDR3.

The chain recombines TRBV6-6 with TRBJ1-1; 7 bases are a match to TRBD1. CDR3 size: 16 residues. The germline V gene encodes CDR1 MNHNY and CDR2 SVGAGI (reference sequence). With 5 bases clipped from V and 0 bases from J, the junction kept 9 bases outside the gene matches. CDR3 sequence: CASSHKRTGLNTEAFF. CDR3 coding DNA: TGTGCCAGCAGTCATAAGAGGACAGGCTTGAACACTGAAGCTTTCTTT.

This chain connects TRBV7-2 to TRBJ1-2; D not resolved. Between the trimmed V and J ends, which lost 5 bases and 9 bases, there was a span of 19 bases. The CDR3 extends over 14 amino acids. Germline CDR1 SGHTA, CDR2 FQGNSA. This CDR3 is CASSLGRTYWSYTF. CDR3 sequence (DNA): TGTGCCAGCAGCCTCGGGAGGACGTACTGGAGCTACACCTTC.

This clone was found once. CDR3 bases: TGTGCCAGCAGCTTAGGAAGGGACTATTATCAGCCCCAGCATTTT. Amino acid sequence: CASSLGRDYYQPQHF. This chain connects TRBV7-2 to TRBJ1-5; TRBD1 is a possible D gene (5 bases). V was trimmed by 1 base and J by 5 bases, leaving 12 bases between them. Germline V gene lookup returns CDR1 SGHTA and CDR2 FQGNSA. This CDR3 is built from 15 residues.

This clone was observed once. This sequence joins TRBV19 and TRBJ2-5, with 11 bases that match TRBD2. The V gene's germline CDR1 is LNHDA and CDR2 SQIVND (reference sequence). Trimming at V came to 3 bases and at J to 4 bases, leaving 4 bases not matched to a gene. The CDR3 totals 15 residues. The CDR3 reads CASSMSSGGVETQYF. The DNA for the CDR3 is TGTGCCAGTAGTATGAGTAGCGGGGGGGTAGAGACCCAGTACTTC.

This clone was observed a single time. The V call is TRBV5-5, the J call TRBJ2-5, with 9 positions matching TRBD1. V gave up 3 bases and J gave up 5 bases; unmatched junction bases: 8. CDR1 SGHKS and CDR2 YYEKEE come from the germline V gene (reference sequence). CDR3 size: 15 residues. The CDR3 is CASSSPGQGGETQYF. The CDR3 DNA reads TGTGCCAGCAGCTCTCCGGGACAGGGAGGTGAGACCCAGTACTTC.